This T cell receptor (beta chain) stems from a study of OX40 agonist ivuxolimab in advanced cancers. Overall study: Patients were 82.7% male with ages roughly 20 to 90, mean 60. More than 35% of patients had received prior checkpoint inhibitor therapy.

The protocol was immunoSEQ multiplex PCR, while the TCRdb copy is restricted to in-frame clones and leaves out a portion. The sample holds 70,000 to 85,000 clones; over 85% are singletons and the top ten take approximately 4.8%. People who had autoimmune disease history or systemic immunosuppression were excluded. The germline V gene has CDR1 MNHNS and CDR2 SASEGT. The CDR3 spans 12 residues. The V end was cut by 8 bases, the J end by 3 bases, with 11 bases between. Sample: CD4+ or CD8+ T cells sorted from blood, taken in a trial of the OX40 agonist ivuxolimab. The genes are TRBV6-1 and TRBJ2-7, with D perhaps matching TRBD1 or TRBD2 (5 bases each). The TCR was taken from an adult with an advanced solid tumor such as melanoma, head and neck, liver or kidney cancer. Here the CDR3 reads CASLGRDYEQYF. The CDR3 DNA reads as TGTGCCAGCCTGGGACGGGACTACGAGCAGTACTTC.